These T cell receptor beta chains were read from a single sample in a study of regulatory T cells in long-lasting Graves disease. TCRdb processed the multiplex PCR reads anew with MiXCR; each CDR3 protein has one entry. This sample has a few hundred thousand distinct CDR3 sequences, with 12% found just once. A further study also used this sample, focusing on T cells in Graves' hyperthyroidism and ophthalmopathy.

This sample comprised peripheral blood mononuclear cells (PBMCs), obtained at new diagnosis, from a patient treated with antithyroid drugs. These receptors were obtained from a woman aged 18-35 years with Graves disease. Both conserved end residues are part of each CDR3. The order of the fields is D gene, V gene, clone size, J gene, CDR3 protein, CDR3 DNA. A D gene is named only where the DNA matches it firmly. Size values are once, few and many counts, or a class for expanded clones, and some rows have none.

D gene: NA; V gene: TRBV20-1; clone size: many; J gene: TRBJ2-5; CDR3 protein: CSARDKHKETQYF; CDR3 DNA: TGCAGTGCTAGAGATAAGCATAAAGAGACCCAGTACTTC
D gene: NA; V gene: TRBV12-3/TRBV12-4; clone size: NA; J gene: TRBJ1-1; CDR3 protein: CASSRQGGASTEAFF; CDR3 DNA: TGTGCCAGCTCCCGGCAAGGGGGGGCATCCACTGAAGCTTTCTTT
D gene: NA; V gene: TRBV29-1; clone size: once; J gene: TRBJ1-1; CDR3 protein: CSAQAPNTEAFF; CDR3 DNA: TGCAGCGCCCAGGCCCCAAACACTGAAGCTTTCTTT
D gene: NA; V gene: TRBV28; clone size: many; J gene: TRBJ1-2; CDR3 protein: CASSGSLSGQTHYGYTF; CDR3 DNA: TGTGCCAGCAGTGGTTCCCTATCCGGACAAACTCACTATGGCTACACCTTC
D gene: NA; V gene: TRBV6-9; clone size: NA; J gene: TRBJ2-7; CDR3 protein: CASSYMAGTYEQYF; CDR3 DNA: TGTGCCAGCAGTTATATGGCAGGGACCTACGAGCAGTACTTC
D gene: NA; V gene: TRBV4-1; clone size: few; J gene: TRBJ2-1; CDR3 protein: CASSQVTSTPLGEQFF; CDR3 DNA: TGCGCCAGCAGCCAAGTGACATCCACCCCGCTGGGTGAGCAGTTCTTC
D gene: NA; V gene: TRBV29-1; clone size: NA; J gene: TRBJ2-3; CDR3 protein: CSVESTRTDTQYF; CDR3 DNA: TGCAGCGTTGAAAGCACCCGCACAGATACGCAGTATTTT
D gene: NA; V gene: TRBV6-5; clone size: many; J gene: TRBJ2-1; CDR3 protein: CASSYVRRGTNNYNEQFF; CDR3 DNA: TGTGCCAGCAGTTACGTCAGGCGTGGGACGAACAACTACAATGAGCAGTTCTTC
D gene: NA; V gene: TRBV7-2; clone size: NA; J gene: TRBJ1-5; CDR3 protein: CASSMSWGPQPQHF; CDR3 DNA: TGTGCCAGTAGTATGAGCTGGGGCCCTCAGCCCCAGCATTTT
D gene: NA; V gene: TRBV12-3/TRBV12-4; clone size: NA; J gene: TRBJ2-7; CDR3 protein: CASSLGGPGQYF; CDR3 DNA: TGTGCCAGCAGTTTAGGGGGGCCCGGGCAGTACTTC
D gene: TRBD2; V gene: TRBV3-1; clone size: few; J gene: TRBJ2-2; CDR3 protein: CASTPRLAGYTGELFF; CDR3 DNA: TGTGCCAGCACCCCCCGGCTAGCGGGGTACACCGGGGAGCTGTTTTTT
D gene: TRBD2; V gene: TRBV20-1; clone size: many; J gene: TRBJ2-1; CDR3 protein: CSASLARGVNEQFF; CDR3 DNA: TGCAGTGCTTCACTAGCTCGGGGGGTCAATGAGCAGTTCTTC
D gene: NA; V gene: TRBV4-1; clone size: many; J gene: TRBJ1-2; CDR3 protein: CASSPTVGARDYGYTF; CDR3 DNA: TGCGCCAGCAGCCCAACGGTGGGGGCGCGGGATTATGGCTACACCTTC
D gene: NA; V gene: TRBV24-1; clone size: many; J gene: TRBJ1-2; CDR3 protein: CATSEEGSYGYTF; CDR3 DNA: TGTGCCACCAGTGAGGAGGGAAGCTATGGCTACACCTTC
D gene: NA; V gene: TRBV27; clone size: few; J gene: TRBJ1-2; CDR3 protein: CASGRGYGYTF; CDR3 DNA: TGTGCCAGCGGTCGAGGCTATGGCTACACCTTC
D gene: NA; V gene: TRBV7-8; clone size: many; J gene: TRBJ1-1; CDR3 protein: CASTPGSLTEAFF; CDR3 DNA: TGTGCCAGCACCCCCGGCTCGCTCACTGAAGCTTTCTTT
D gene: NA; V gene: TRBV7-2; clone size: many; J gene: TRBJ2-5; CDR3 protein: CASSLQAYGGRTQYF; CDR3 DNA: TGTGCCAGCAGCTTACAGGCCTATGGGGGGCGGACCCAGTACTTC
D gene: NA; V gene: TRBV7-2; clone size: many; J gene: TRBJ1-2; CDR3 protein: CASSSSPGSSSPQVGYTF; CDR3 DNA: TGTGCCAGCAGCTCCTCTCCGGGTTCGAGCAGTCCTCAGGTTGGCTACACCTTC
D gene: TRBD2; V gene: TRBV25-1; clone size: few; J gene: TRBJ2-5; CDR3 protein: CATQQLADIQETQYF; CDR3 DNA: TGTGCCACCCAACAACTAGCGGATATCCAAGAGACCCAGTACTTC
D gene: TRBD1; V gene: TRBV27; clone size: many; J gene: TRBJ1-4; CDR3 protein: CASSLSVTGRAKLFF; CDR3 DNA: TGTGCCAGCAGTTTATCGGTGACAGGGCGGGCGAAACTGTTTTTT
D gene: NA; V gene: TRBV28; clone size: many; J gene: TRBJ2-7; CDR3 protein: CASSLLFPEQGSDLYEQYF; CDR3 DNA: TGTGCCAGCAGTTTACTGTTTCCAGAACAGGGATCTGACCTATACGAGCAGTACTTC
D gene: NA; V gene: TRBV27; clone size: many; J gene: TRBJ1-2; CDR3 protein: CASSPSRVILYYGYTF; CDR3 DNA: TGTGCCAGCAGTCCCTCACGGGTAATCCTCTACTATGGCTACACCTTC